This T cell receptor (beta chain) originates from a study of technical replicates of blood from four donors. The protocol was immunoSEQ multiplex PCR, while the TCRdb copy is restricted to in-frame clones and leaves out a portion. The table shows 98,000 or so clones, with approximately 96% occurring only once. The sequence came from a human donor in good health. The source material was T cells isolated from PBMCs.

The CDR3 nucleotides are TGCAGCGCCCCGCGGGCTAGCGGATACAATGAGCAGTTCTTC. Protein: CSAPRASGYNEQFF. The chain links TRBV29-1 to TRBJ2-1, with 7 bases aligning to TRBD2. In germline, CDR1 is SQVTM, CDR2 ANQGSEA. Germline trimming cut 7 bases from V and 4 bases from J; bases unmatched to any gene: 10. The CDR3 spans 14 residues.